The 20 T cell receptor beta chains in this list originate from one sample, sequenced in a study of T cells in women clearing cervical HPV infection. Profiling relied on immunoSEQ multiplex PCR, and the TCRdb table lists in-frame clones only, not all of them. Its clone listing holds about 22,000 clones. Source material: blood buffy coat. These receptor sequences come from a woman aged 18 to 75 with a cervical HPV16 infection that either progressed to CIN3+ or cleared (not recorded which).

CDR3 sequence: CASSDSGFENTIYF. The part of the CDR3 DNA that was read is TGTGCCAGCAGTGATTCGGGGTTTGAGAACACC. The rearrangement joins TRBV6-1 to TRBJ1-3; no clear D. The read finishes 3 residues shy of the CDR3 end, and the germline J gene is used to complete it. The germline V gene has CDR1 MNHNS and CDR2 SASEGT. Trimming removed 3 bases from V and 7 bases from J, with 13 bases in between. This CDR3 has 14 amino acids.

The covered CDR3 bases are TGCAGTGCTAGAGACTCGGCCGGGACAGGGGATAACACC. As protein: CSARDSAGTGDNT. The full CDR3 sequence reads CSARDSAGTGDNTIYF. The chain is built from TRBV20-1 and TRBJ1-3, with 10 nucleotides matching TRBD1. From the germline J gene comes the end of the CDR3, since the read stops 3 residues before it. The CDR3 loop spans 16 amino acids. J lost 7 bases, V lost 0 bases, and 9 bases had no gene match. Germline V lookup: CDR1 DFQATT, CDR2 SNEGSKA (reference sequence).

A note on this clone: The read finishes 3 residues shy of the CDR3 end, and the germline J gene is used to complete it. The chain links TRBV5-1 to TRBJ1-1, with D hard to call. The length of the CDR3 is 13 residues. V gave up 0 bases and J gave up 3 bases, with 6 bases separating them. Germline CDR1 is SGHRS and CDR2 is YFSETQ. The CDR3 bases that were read are TGCGCCAGCAGCTTGGTCCGTTACACTGAA. It yields the protein CASSLVRYTE. The whole CDR3 sequence is CASSLVRYTEAFF.

Regarding this clone: From the germline J gene comes the end of the CDR3, since the read stops 3 residues before it. This rearrangement joins TRBV5-1 to TRBJ2-3, with TRBD2 identical over 9 bases. Unmatched junction bases numbered 5, after V lost 7 bases and J lost 2 bases. Germline V gives CDR1 SGHRS, CDR2 YFSETQ. The length of the CDR3 is 14 residues. CDR3 loop: CASRSGGYTDTQYF. The CDR3 bases that were read are TGCGCCAGCCGTAGCGGGGGATACACAGATACG. The complete variable domain, with remaining parts taken from reference TRBV5-1 and TRBJ2-3, reads KAGVTQTPRYLIKTRGQQVTLSCSPISGHRSVSWYQQTPGQGLQFLFEYFSETQRNKGNFPGRFSGRQFSNSRSEMNVSTLELGDSALYLCASRSGGYTDTQYFGPGTRLTVL.

In the case of this clone: The read ends 3 residues early relative to the CDR3; the germline J gene fills the gap. This chain uses TRBV19 with TRBJ2-1; 10 bases line up with TRBD2. V lost 6 bases and J lost 7; bases outside the gene matches: 9. From germline, CDR1 is LNHDA and CDR2 SQIVND (reference sequence). The CDR3 consists of 15 residues. The CDR3 DNA, read in part, is TGTGCCAGTAGAGAGCTAGCGGGAGTGAATAATGAG. This sequence encodes CASRELAGVNNE. The whole CDR3 is CASRELAGVNNEQFF. Complete variable domain (other parts from reference TRBV19 and TRBJ2-1): DGGITQSPKYLFRKEGQNVTLSCEQNLNHDAMYWYRQDPGQGLRLIYYSQIVNDFQKGDIAEGYSVSREKKESFPLTVTSAQKNPTAFYLCASRELAGVNNEQFFGPGTRLTVL.

To note about this clone: The read stops 3 residues short of the end of the CDR3; the missing end is completed from the germline J gene. The chain employs TRBV28 and TRBJ1-4; the match to TRBD1 covers 9 bases. Germline V gene data show CDR1 as MDHEN and CDR2 as SYDVKM. The length of the CDR3 is 15 residues. The junction had 6 bases not matched to a gene; V was cut back by 4 bases and J by 6 bases. This CDR3 is CASSSRTGVDEKLFF. The CDR3 DNA, read in part, is TGTGCCAGCAGTTCAAGGACAGGGGTGGATGAAAAA.

To note about this clone: From the germline J gene comes the end of the CDR3, since the read stops 3 residues before it. This chain connects TRBV11-2 to TRBJ1-2; D not resolved. The germline V gene has CDR1 SGHAT and CDR2 FQNNGV. The CDR3 covers 14 residues. V lost 5 bases and J lost 3, with 13 bases in between. CDR3 amino acids: CASSTLSRDYGYTF. The sequenced CDR3 bases are TGTGCCAGCAGCACCTTAAGTAGAGACTATGGC.

A remark on this clone: The read is 3 residues too short to cover the CDR3 end, so that end is filled in from the germline J gene. The chain recombines TRBV5-1 with TRBJ2-1; TRBD2 agrees at 12 bases. Trimming cost V 4 bases and J 6 bases; bases outside gene matches: 17. The germline gives CDR1 SGHRS, CDR2 YFSETQ. The length of the CDR3 is 19 residues. The DNA read from the CDR3 is TGCGCCAGCAGCCTTTGGACTAGCGGGACGAGGGGTTCGGGCAATGAG. It codes for CASSLWTSGTRGSGNE. The whole CDR3 reads CASSLWTSGTRGSGNEQFF.

Comment on this clone: The CDR3 end lies 3 residues beyond the end of the read and is filled in from the germline J gene. The chain joins TRBV30 to TRBJ2-4; 10 nucleotides line up with TRBD2. There are 13 residues in the CDR3. From germline, CDR1 is GTSNPN and CDR2 SVGIG (reference sequence). CDR3 DNA (partial): TGTGCCTGCTTAAATCTAGCGGGAGCGGGT. Protein product: CACLNLAGAG. The entire CDR3 sequence reads CACLNLAGAGQYF.

On this clone itself: The read terminates 3 residues before the CDR3 end, so the remaining end is supplied by the germline J gene. The chain combines TRBV5-1 with TRBJ1-3, with D uncertain. V was pared by 0 bases and J by 4 bases, with 14 bases between. The CDR3 extends over 16 amino acids. Germline V gives CDR1 SGHRS, CDR2 YFSETQ. The CDR3 bases that were read are TGCGCCAGCAGCTTGGCAGGAGGAGGCTTAGGAAACACC. Translating it yields CASSLAGGGLGNT. The complete CDR3 reads CASSLAGGGLGNTIYF.

Points on this clone: With the read ending 3 residues before the CDR3 end, the germline J gene is used to fill in that end. The V call is TRBV30, the J call TRBJ2-5, with 7 bases that match TRBD1. Germline V gene data show CDR1 as GTSNPN and CDR2 as SVGIG (reference sequence). Unmatched junction bases numbered 2, after V lost 3 bases and J lost 1 base. The CDR3 has 13 amino acids. CDR3: CAWRRTGQETQYF. The part of the CDR3 DNA that was read is TGTGCCTGGAGAAGGACAGGCCAAGAGACC.

To note about this clone: The read gets to within 3 residues of the CDR3 end, and the germline J gene fills in the rest. The rearrangement joins TRBV30 to TRBJ2-5, with D maybe TRBD2 (6 bases). The CDR3 covers 15 residues. V lost 0 bases and J 5 bases, leaving 16 bases between the germline ends. Germline V gene sequence: CDR1 GTSNPN, CDR2 SVGIG (reference sequence). The DNA read from the CDR3 is TGTGCCTGGAGTGTACTACGGGGGAGTGGGGAGACC. Its protein product is CAWSVLRGSGET. The complete CDR3 protein is CAWSVLRGSGETQYF.

Points on this clone: The CDR3 end is not reached by the read, which stops 3 residues before it; the germline J gene fills it in. The V and J genes are TRBV30 and TRBJ2-5; TRBD1 agrees at 7 bases. The CDR3 sequence is 13 residues long. The V segment lost 2 bases and the J segment 4 bases; nucleotides outside the gene matches: 4. Per the germline V gene, CDR1 is GTSNPN and CDR2 is SVGIG (reference sequence). CDR3 region: CAWSRQGRETQYF. The CDR3 bases that were read are TGTGCCTGGAGTCGACAGGGCAGAGAGACC.

About this clone: The read terminates 3 residues ahead of where the CDR3 ends, so the germline J gene completes it. The chain uses TRBV11-2 and TRBJ2-1, with D maybe TRBD2 (7 bases). V gave up 6 bases and J gave up 4 bases, with 13 bases separating them. From germline, CDR1 is SGHAT and CDR2 FQNNGV. This CDR3 has 14 amino acids. Incomplete CDR3 DNA: TGTGCCAGCAGGGGGGGGCGGGAGTACAATGAG. It translates to CASRGGREYNE. The complete CDR3 protein is CASRGGREYNEQFF.

The CDR3 sequence is CSAKDPRRGYNEQFF. The covered CDR3 bases are TGCAGTGCTAAGGACCCCAGGAGGGGGTACAATGAG. The chain employs TRBV20-1 and TRBJ2-1; D is tentatively TRBD1 or TRBD2 (6 bases each). With the read ending 3 residues before the CDR3 end, the germline J gene is used to fill in that end. The CDR3 runs 15 residues. The germline V and J ends were trimmed by 4 bases and 4 bases, with 17 bases remaining between them. Per the germline V gene, CDR1 is DFQATT and CDR2 is SNEGSKA (reference sequence).

Points on this clone: The read terminates 3 residues ahead of where the CDR3 ends, so the germline J gene completes it. This chain connects TRBV7-9 to TRBJ1-3; unclear D gene. Germline V gives CDR1 SEHNR, CDR2 FQNEAQ (reference sequence). V shed 3 bases and J shed 0 bases, with 6 bases lying between them. This CDR3 region has 14 residues. CDR3 sequence reads: CASSFGYSGNTIYF. Incomplete CDR3 DNA: TGTGCCAGCAGCTTCGGGTACTCTGGAAACACC.

Note on this clone: The CDR3 extends 3 residues past the end of the read, so its final part is completed from the germline J gene. The chain links TRBV5-1 to TRBJ2-1; 8 bases fit TRBD2. Germline loops: CDR1 SGHRS, CDR2 YFSETQ. This CDR3 is built from 17 residues. Trimming cost V 4 bases and J 0 bases; bases outside gene matches: 9. The sequenced CDR3 bases are TGCGCCAGCAGCCTTACTAGCGGAAGGAGCTCCTACAATGAG. It encodes CASSLTSGRSSYNE. The CDR3, in full, reads CASSLTSGRSSYNEQFF.

For this clone: The read finishes 3 residues shy of the CDR3 end, and the germline J gene is used to complete it. V is TRBV20-1 and J is TRBJ2-4; maybe TRBD2 (5 bases). The germline gives CDR1 DFQATT, CDR2 SNEGSKA (reference sequence). V shed 4 bases and J shed 1 base, with 11 bases lying between them. CDR3 length: 14 amino acids. CDR3: CSAIASWAKNIQYF. The part of the CDR3 DNA that was read is TGCAGTGCTATAGCGAGTTGGGCCAAAAACATT.

As concerns this clone: The read comes to an end 3 residues before the CDR3 does, leaving the germline J gene to fill in the end. The chain links TRBV5-6 to TRBJ1-3, with unresolved D. V was shortened by 0 bases and J by 4 bases, with 8 bases between the two germline ends. The CDR3 loop spans 14 amino acids. CDR1 and CDR2 (germline): SGHDT, YYEEEE. The sequenced CDR3 bases are TGTGCCAGCAGCTTGGGTTTTAGCGGAAACACC. This sequence encodes CASSLGFSGNT. The entire CDR3 protein is CASSLGFSGNTIYF.

With regard to this clone: The sequenced fragment ends 3 residues before the CDR3 boundary, so the rest is inferred from the germline J gene. The V gene is TRBV30, the J gene TRBJ2-3; a possible D gene is TRBD2 (6 bases). The V end lost 1 base, the J end lost 2 bases, and 10 bases lay between the germline ends. The germline V gene encodes CDR1 GTSNPN and CDR2 SVGIG (reference sequence). The CDR3 consists of 14 residues. CDR3 loop: CAWSASVITDTQYF. CDR3 bases read: TGTGCCTGGAGTGCTAGCGTGATCACAGATACG.